This T cell receptor beta chain was sequenced in a study of T cells after yellow fever vaccination. 5'RACE template switching generated TCR cDNA, adding a universal primer site and UMIs. In TCRdb, the 5' RACE reads were re-called with MiXCR into one record per CDR3 protein. The data hold about 430,000 distinct CDR3 sequences, with 18% observed a single time. V was clipped by 4 bases and J by 2 bases, with 8 bases between them. Per germline, CDR1 SQVTM and CDR2 ANQGSEA. The CDR3 totals 12 residues. As for this clonotype: Its matching antigen is unknown.

General study findings and limits: Compared with primary, the secondary response was weaker and peaked at day 5, not 15. Subsequent to the booster, the majority of primary-vaccination clones reappeared (around 96% CD4, 80% to 90% CD8). Sorted repertoires could include abundant contaminating clonotypes from bulk cells.

The sample here was PBMCs, taken before the yellow fever booster vaccination. The TCR sequence derives from a man younger than 35 who received the YFV17D yellow fever vaccine. J is TRBJ2-5 and V is TRBV29-1; weak D call: TRBD2 (5 bases). The CDR3 loop is CSVGQRQETQYF. DNA of the CDR3: TGCAGCGTTGGCCAGCGGCAAGAGACCCAGTACTTC.